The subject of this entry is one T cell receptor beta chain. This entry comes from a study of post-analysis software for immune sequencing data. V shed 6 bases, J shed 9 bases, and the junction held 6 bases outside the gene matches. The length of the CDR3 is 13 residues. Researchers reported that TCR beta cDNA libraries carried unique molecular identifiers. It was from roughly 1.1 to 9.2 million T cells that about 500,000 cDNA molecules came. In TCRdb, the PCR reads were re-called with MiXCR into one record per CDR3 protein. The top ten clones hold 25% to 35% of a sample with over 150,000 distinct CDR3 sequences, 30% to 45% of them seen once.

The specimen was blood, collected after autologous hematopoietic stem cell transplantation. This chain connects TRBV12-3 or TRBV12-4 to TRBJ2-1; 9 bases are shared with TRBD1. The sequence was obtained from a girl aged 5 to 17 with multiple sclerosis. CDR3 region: CASSQQGAGEQFF. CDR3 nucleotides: TGTGCCAGCAGCCAACAGGGGGCCGGTGAGCAGTTCTTC.